The T cell receptor beta chain under discussion was sequenced for a study of T cell clonality in common variable immunodeficiency. Assay used: immunoSEQ multiplex PCR; TCRdb lists only in-frame clones, some missing. Observed in the sample are about 25,000 clones, none of them singletons. Regarding the study as a whole: Links between repertoire features and CVID complications were heterogeneity-limited. Fewer deletions and N-nucleotide insertions were reportedly seen in common variable immunodeficiency TCR beta sequences.

Diagnosis required reduced IgG, IgA and/or IgM with specific antibody deficiency. The CVID group had more than 12 females and about 30 males, mean age 40. This clone was found a few times. Its cognate antigen is unknown. The sequenced sample consisted of peripheral blood mononuclear cells. The clonotype comes from a human donor with common variable immunodeficiency.

CDR3 protein: CATGGQRGTGELFF. CDR3 DNA (partial): TGTGCCACGGGGGGGCAGCGGGGCACCGGGGAG. The J gene is TRBJ2-2, the V gene TRBV2; 8 bases agree with TRBD2. The DNA ends 3 residues before the CDR3 does, and the rest of the CDR3 is filled in from the germline J gene. The CDR3 covers 14 residues. J was trimmed by 4 bases and V by 10 bases; bases with no gene match: 8. Germline V lookup: CDR1 SNHLY, CDR2 FYNNEI. Supplemented by reference TRBV2 and TRBJ2-2, the full variable domain reads EPEVTQTPSHQVTQMGQEVILRCVPISNHLYFYWYRQILGQKVEFLVSFYNNEISEKSEIFDDQFSVERPDGSNFTLKIRSTKLEDSAMYFCATGGQRGTGELFFGEGSRLTVL.